What follows are 21 T cell receptor beta chains derived from one specimen sequenced in a study of blood T cell repertoires in COVID-19. TCRdb's table, derived via immunoSEQ multiplex PCR, lists solely in-frame clones and lacks some. This table has 80,000 to 100,000 clones, 90% appearing once. The sequenced sample consisted of peripheral blood. Every receptor here comes from a man between 60 and 75 years old with acute or convalescent COVID-19.

This clone was recorded once. J is TRBJ1-2 and V is TRBV2; possible D gene TRBD1, 5 bases. Trimming stripped 4 bases from V and 3 bases from J, with 9 bases between. Germline CDR1 and CDR2: SNHLY and FYNNEI. The CDR3 consists of 13 residues. The CDR3 spells CASSAPGDYGYTF. In nucleotides, the CDR3 is TGTGCCAGCAGTGCCCCGGGGGACTATGGCTACACCTTC.

This clone was seen just once. This chain uses TRBV11-1 with TRBJ1-1; D is ambiguous. Trimming stripped 6 bases from V and 7 bases from J, with 9 bases between. Germline CDR1 reads SGHAT; CDR2 reads FQDESV (reference sequence). CDR3 length: 11 residues. The CDR3 loop is CASRSGGEAFF. CDR3 nucleotide sequence: TGTGCCAGCAGGTCTGGAGGTGAAGCTTTCTTT.

This rearrangement joins TRBV12-5 to TRBJ2-2; D may be TRBD1 (6 bases). From germline, CDR1 is LGHNT and CDR2 FRNRAP. The CDR3 contains 14 residues. V was clipped by 7 bases and J by 2 bases, with 11 bases between them. CDR3 DNA sequence: TGTGCTAGTGCCGCCGGGACAAACACCGGGGAGCTGTTTTTT. It yields the protein CASAAGTNTGELFF. Complete variable domain (other parts from reference TRBV12-5 and TRBJ2-2): DARVTQTPRHKVTEMGQEVTMRCQPILGHNTVFWYRQTMMQGLELLAYFRNRAPLDDSGMPKDRFSAEMPDATLATLKIQPSEPRDSAVYFCASAAGTNTGELFFGEGSRLTVL.

In its sample, this clone was seen many times. This rearrangement joins TRBV2 to TRBJ1-6; 8 nucleotides agree with TRBD1. Germline assignment: CDR1 SNHLY and CDR2 FYNNEI. There are 14 residues in the CDR3. V dropped 8 bases and J dropped 9; count of bases not matched to a gene: 9. The CDR3 is CASCFWDRTSPLHF. CDR3 nucleotides: TGTGCCAGCTGTTTCTGGGACAGGACTTCACCCCTCCACTTT.

The chain carries TRBV4-2 and TRBJ2-1; D perhaps matches TRBD2 (7 bases). V dropped 5 bases and J dropped 9 bases, with 23 bases sitting between them. The CDR3 is 16 residues long. Germline assignment: CDR1 LGHNA and CDR2 YNFKEQ. CDR3 coding DNA: TGTGCCAGCAGCAACGGTTGGGGGGGCTCGTTGGGTGAGCAGTTCTTC. Protein: CASSNGWGGSLGEQFF.

This CDR3 is CASSPDRGGDGYTF. CDR3 bases: TGTGCCAGCAGTCCGGACCGGGGTGGGGATGGCTACACCTTC. V gene TRBV2 combines with J gene TRBJ1-2; D not resolved. CDR3 length: 14 amino acids. Trimming took 5 bases from V and 6 from J, leaving 16 bases between them. The germline V gene encodes CDR1 SNHLY and CDR2 FYNNEI.

The gene calls are TRBV2 and TRBJ2-3; D might be TRBD1 (6 bases). Germline V gene lookup returns CDR1 SNHLY and CDR2 FYNNEI. The CDR3 covers 15 residues. Trimming stripped 4 bases from V and 0 bases from J, with 11 bases between. CDR3 DNA sequence: TGTGCCAGCAGTGCGCAGGGGCTTAGCACAGATACGCAGTATTTT. It encodes CASSAQGLSTDTQYF.

The V and J genes are TRBV5-1 and TRBJ1-1, with D perhaps TRBD1 (6 bases). This CDR3 contains 17 residues. The V and J ends lost 4 bases and 1 base respectively, with 20 bases between them. Germline loops: CDR1 SGHRS, CDR2 YFSETQ. CDR3 region: CASSPLVQGWENTEAFF. CDR3 DNA sequence: TGCGCCAGCAGCCCCCTCGTCCAGGGGTGGGAGAACACTGAAGCTTTCTTT.

The genes are TRBV2 and TRBJ1-2; D perhaps matches TRBD1 (6 bases). The CDR3 sequence is 12 residues long. V lost 5 bases to trimming and J lost 8 bases, with 12 bases between them. CDR1 is SNHLY, CDR2 FYNNEI, per germline. The CDR3 region is CASSYDRQGYTF. DNA of the CDR3: TGTGCCAGCAGTTATGACAGGCAAGGCTACACCTTC.

The chain employs TRBV5-4 and TRBJ1-1, with 9 bases matching TRBD1. Germline V lookup: CDR1 SGHNT, CDR2 YYREEE (reference sequence). The V gene end was trimmed by 2 bases and the J gene end by 4 bases; junction bases not matched to a gene: 6. The CDR3 spans 15 residues. CDR3 nucleotides: TGTGCCAGCAGCTTACAGGGGGCGCGAGGCACTGAAGCTTTCTTT. It codes for CASSLQGARGTEAFF.

The chain couples TRBV5-6 to TRBJ1-4; 7 nucleotides agree with TRBD1. The CDR3 has 15 amino acids. V was clipped by 4 bases and J by 5 bases; unmatched bases: 8. Germline V gives CDR1 SGHDT, CDR2 YYEEEE. DNA for the CDR3: TGTGCCAGCAGCCCCACGGACAGGATGAATGAAAAACTGTTTTTT. The encoded protein is CASSPTDRMNEKLFF.

The chain combines TRBV27 with TRBJ2-7, with TRBD1 matching over 9 bases. The CDR3 extends over 15 amino acids. V lost 6 bases and J lost 2; bases outside the gene matches: 8. Germline values: CDR1 MNHEY, CDR2 SMNVEV (reference sequence). The CDR3 spells CASSYRTGVPYEQYF. The DNA for the CDR3 is TGTGCCAGCAGCTACCGGACAGGGGTCCCCTACGAGCAGTACTTC.

The genes are TRBV4-1 and TRBJ1-5, with TRBD1 as a possible D gene (5 bases). V shed 1 base and J shed 1 base, with 8 bases lying between them. The CDR3 loop spans 15 amino acids. Per germline, CDR1 MGHRA and CDR2 YSYEKL. The CDR3 nucleotides are TGCGCCAGCAGCCAAGGGACATTAAGCAATCAGCCCCAGCATTTT. This sequence encodes CASSQGTLSNQPQHF.

The V gene is TRBV3-1 (or the pseudogene TRBV3-2), the J gene TRBJ1-3, with 10 bases identical to TRBD1. The CDR3 totals 15 residues. CDR1 is LGHDT, CDR2 YNNKEL, per germline (reference sequence). J lost 0 bases, V lost 6 bases, and 2 bases had no gene match. Here the CDR3 reads CASRGTGDSGNTIYF. CDR3 bases: TGTGCCAGCAGGGGGACAGGGGACTCTGGAAACACCATATATTTT.

The chain combines TRBV18 with TRBJ2-2, with D hard to call. CDR1 and CDR2 (germline): KGHSH, LQKENI. V was cut by 0 bases and J by 5 bases, with 10 bases left in between. This CDR3 spans 15 amino acids. CDR3 amino acids: CASSPPIYSTGELFF. The CDR3 region has the DNA TGTGCCAGCTCACCACCTATATATTCGACCGGGGAGCTGTTTTTT.

The V and J genes are TRBV6-5 and TRBJ1-1; no clear D gene. The V end was cut by 8 bases, the J end by 4 bases, with 17 bases between. The CDR3 sequence is 14 residues long. The germline V gene has CDR1 MNHEY and CDR2 SVGAGI. The DNA for the CDR3 is TGTGCCAGCTCCCCTCGGGTGGTGGGCACTGAAGCTTTCTTT. Translating gives CASSPRVVGTEAFF.

V is TRBV7-9 and J is TRBJ1-2, with no clear D. CDR1 SEHNR and CDR2 FQNEAQ come from the germline V gene (reference sequence). The CDR3 has 14 amino acids. V was shortened by 1 base and J by 5 bases, with 11 bases between the two germline ends. The DNA of the CDR3 is TGTGCCAGCAGCTTAGAAGCGGCCGCTTATGGCTACACCTTC. Amino acids: CASSLEAAAYGYTF.

The chain couples TRBV7-6 to TRBJ1-1; 7 nucleotides agree with TRBD1. Germline V lookup: CDR1 SGHVS, CDR2 FNYEAQ. This CDR3 is built from 15 residues. Losses at the gene ends were 5 bases for V and 4 bases for J; bases not matched to a gene: 10. CDR3 DNA sequence: TGTGCCAGCAGCCCTCGGGGGCAGGGGGGCACTGAAGCTTTCTTT. Translation: CASSPRGQGGTEAFF.

This clone was detected a few times. The chain's CDR3 is CASSLLGQANTEAFF. CDR3 nucleotide sequence: TGTGCCAGCAGCTTATTGGGACAGGCGAACACTGAAGCTTTCTTT. The chain joins TRBV7-2 to TRBJ1-1; 8 bases are shared with TRBD1. Trimming took 2 bases from V and 1 from J; bases not matched to a gene: 3. Germline CDR1 is SGHTA and CDR2 is FQGNSA. CDR3 length: 15 residues.

The V and J genes are TRBV5-5 and TRBJ2-1; D uncertain. Germline V gene data show CDR1 as SGHKS and CDR2 as YYEKEE (reference sequence). Trimming took 1 base from V and 5 from J, leaving 7 bases between them. CDR3 size: 13 residues. The CDR3 here is CASSLSYNNEQFF. In DNA, the CDR3 is TGTGCCAGCAGCTTGAGTTACAACAATGAGCAGTTCTTC.

The genes are TRBV15 and TRBJ2-5; a possible D gene is TRBD2 (6 bases). Trimming left V 4 bases short and J 0 bases short, with 9 bases between. The CDR3 sequence is 14 residues long. The germline V gene has CDR1 LNHNV and CDR2 YYDKDF (reference sequence). CDR3 in amino acids: CATSTGLNQETQYF. In DNA, the CDR3 is TGTGCCACCAGCACGGGACTCAACCAAGAGACCCAGTACTTC.